The subject of this entry is one T cell receptor (beta chain). No antigen is known for it. This specimen belongs to a study of CD8+ T cells in alopecia areata. Documented treatment: oral pan-JAK inhibitor, 5-10 mg twice daily. The investigators collected lesional scalp punch biopsies and peripheral blood from alopecia areata patients. Study-level findings and limits: Under tofacitinib, fewer expanded CD8+ clones appeared among the top 100 scalp clones. The study found that many expanded lesional clones persisted in scalp and blood during tofacitinib.

Trimming stripped 0 bases from V and 4 bases from J, with 10 bases between. CDR1 and CDR2 (germline): LNHNV, YYDKDF (reference sequence). The CDR3 sequence is 14 residues long. RNA extraction and reverse transcription yielded cDNA as sequencing template. TCRdb keeps only in-frame clones here, not all; method: immunoSEQ multiplex PCR. The sample includes fewer than 200,000 clones, approximately 59% of them seen just once. V is TRBV15 and J is TRBJ2-7; possibly TRBD1 for D (6 bases). This TCR derives from a human donor with alopecia areata. This specimen consisted of CD4+ T cells sorted from blood, obtained between weeks 55 and 65, from a patient treated with tofacitinib. CDR3: CATSRERGNYEQYF. CDR3 bases: TGTGCCACCAGCAGAGAGAGGGGGAATTACGAGCAGTACTTC.